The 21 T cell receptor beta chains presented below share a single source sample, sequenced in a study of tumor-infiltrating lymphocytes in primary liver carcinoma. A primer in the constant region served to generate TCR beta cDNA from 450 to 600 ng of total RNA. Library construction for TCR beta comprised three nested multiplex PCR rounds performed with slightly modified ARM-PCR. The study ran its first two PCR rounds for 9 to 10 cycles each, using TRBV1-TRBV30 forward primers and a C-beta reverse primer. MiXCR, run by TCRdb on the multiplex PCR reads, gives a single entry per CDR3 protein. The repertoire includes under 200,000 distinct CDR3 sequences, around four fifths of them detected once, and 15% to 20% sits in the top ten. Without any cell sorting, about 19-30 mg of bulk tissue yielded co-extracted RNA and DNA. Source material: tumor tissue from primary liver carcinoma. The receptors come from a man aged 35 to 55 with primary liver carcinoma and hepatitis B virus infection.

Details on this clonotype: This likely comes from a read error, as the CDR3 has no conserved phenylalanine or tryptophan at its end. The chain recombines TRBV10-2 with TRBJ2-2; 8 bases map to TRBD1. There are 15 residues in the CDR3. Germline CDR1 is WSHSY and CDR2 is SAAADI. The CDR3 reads CASSFPGGNTGKLFI. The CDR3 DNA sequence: TGCGCCAGCAGTTTCCCAGGGGGCAACACCGGGAAGCTGTTTATT.

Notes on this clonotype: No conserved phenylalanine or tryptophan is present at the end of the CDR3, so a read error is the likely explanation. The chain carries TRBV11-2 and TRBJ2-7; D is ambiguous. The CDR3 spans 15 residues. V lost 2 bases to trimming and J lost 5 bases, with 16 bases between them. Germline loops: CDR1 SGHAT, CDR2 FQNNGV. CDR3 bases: TGTGCCAGCAGCTTACGATGGTCAGTGGAAAACGAGCAGTACTTA. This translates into CASSLRWSVENEQYL.

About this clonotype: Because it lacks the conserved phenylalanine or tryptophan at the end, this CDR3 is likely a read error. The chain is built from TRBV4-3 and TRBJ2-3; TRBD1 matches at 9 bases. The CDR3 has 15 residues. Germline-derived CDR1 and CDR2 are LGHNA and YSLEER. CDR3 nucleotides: TGCGCCAGCCGCCGCCGACAGGGGGGGACAGATATGCAGTATTAT. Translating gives CASRRRQGGTDMQYY.

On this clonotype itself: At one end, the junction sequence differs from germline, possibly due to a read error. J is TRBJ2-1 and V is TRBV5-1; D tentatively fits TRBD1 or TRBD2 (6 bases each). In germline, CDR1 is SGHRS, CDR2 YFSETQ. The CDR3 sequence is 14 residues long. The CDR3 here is CASSCRGGYNEQLF. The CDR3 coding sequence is TGCGCCAGCAGCTGTAGAGGGGGGTACAATGAGCAGTTGTTC.

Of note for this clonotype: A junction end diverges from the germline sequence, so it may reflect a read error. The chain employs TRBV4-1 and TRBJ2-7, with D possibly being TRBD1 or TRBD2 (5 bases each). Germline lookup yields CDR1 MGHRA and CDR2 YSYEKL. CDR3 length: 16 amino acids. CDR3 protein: CASSQDIGRDPYEHYF. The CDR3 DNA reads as TGCGCCAGCAGCCAAGATATTGGTAGGGACCCCTACGAGCATTACTTC.

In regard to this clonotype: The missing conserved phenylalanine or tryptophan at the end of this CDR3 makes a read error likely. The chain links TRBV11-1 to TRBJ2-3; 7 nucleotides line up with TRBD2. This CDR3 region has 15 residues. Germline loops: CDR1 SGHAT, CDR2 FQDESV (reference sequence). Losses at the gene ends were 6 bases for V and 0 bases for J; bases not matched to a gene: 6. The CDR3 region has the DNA TGTGCCAGCAGTTTACCGGGAGGAAGCACAGATACGCAGTATTTA. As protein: CASSLPGGSTDTQYL.

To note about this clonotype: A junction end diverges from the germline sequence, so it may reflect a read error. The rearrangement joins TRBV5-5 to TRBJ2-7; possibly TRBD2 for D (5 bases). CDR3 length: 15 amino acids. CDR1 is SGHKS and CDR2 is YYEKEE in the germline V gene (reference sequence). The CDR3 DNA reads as TGTGTCAGCAGCCCCCGTCTGGCTAGCTCCTATGAGCAGTACTTC. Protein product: CVSSPRLASSYEQYF. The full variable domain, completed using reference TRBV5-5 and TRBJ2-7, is DAGVTQSPTHLIKTRGQQVTLRCSPISGHKSVSWYQQVLGQGPQFIFQYYEKEERGRGNFPDRFSARQFPNYSSELNVNALLLGDSALYLCVSSPRLASSYEQYFGPGTRLTVT.

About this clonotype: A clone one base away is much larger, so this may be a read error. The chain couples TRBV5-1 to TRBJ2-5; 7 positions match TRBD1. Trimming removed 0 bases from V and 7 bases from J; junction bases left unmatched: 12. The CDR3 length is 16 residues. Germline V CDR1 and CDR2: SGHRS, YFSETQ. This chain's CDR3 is CASSLELAAHRGTQYF. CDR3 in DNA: TGCGCCAGCAGCTTGGAGCTGGCGGCCCACAGGGGGACCCAGTACTTC.

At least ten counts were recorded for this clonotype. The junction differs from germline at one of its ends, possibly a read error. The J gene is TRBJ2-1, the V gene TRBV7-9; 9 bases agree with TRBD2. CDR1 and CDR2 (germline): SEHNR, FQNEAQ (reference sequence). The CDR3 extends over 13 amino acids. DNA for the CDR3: TGTGCCAGCAGCTCCATTCAACTGACTAGCGGCCTCTTC. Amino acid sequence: CASSSIQLTSGLF.

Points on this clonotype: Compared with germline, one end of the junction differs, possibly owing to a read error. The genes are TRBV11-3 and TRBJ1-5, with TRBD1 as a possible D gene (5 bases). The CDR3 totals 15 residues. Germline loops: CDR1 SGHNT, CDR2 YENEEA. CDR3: CAISIDLGVPQPQHF. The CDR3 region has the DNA TGTGCCATCAGCATAGATCTGGGGGTGCCTCAGCCGCAGCATTTT. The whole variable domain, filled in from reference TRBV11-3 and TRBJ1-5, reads EAGVVQSPRYKIIEKKQPVAFWCNPISGHNTLYWYLQNLGQGPELLIRYENEEAVDDSQLPKDRFSAERLKGVDSTLKIQPAELGDSAVYLCAISIDLGVPQPQHFGDGTRLSIL.

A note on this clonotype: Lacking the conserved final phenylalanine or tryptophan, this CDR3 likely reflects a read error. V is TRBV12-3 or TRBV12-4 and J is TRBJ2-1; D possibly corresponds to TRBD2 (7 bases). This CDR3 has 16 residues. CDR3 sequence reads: CASSFQGGGKYNEQFS. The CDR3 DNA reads TGTGCCAGTAGTTTCCAAGGGGGGGGTAAATACAATGAGCAGTTCTCC.

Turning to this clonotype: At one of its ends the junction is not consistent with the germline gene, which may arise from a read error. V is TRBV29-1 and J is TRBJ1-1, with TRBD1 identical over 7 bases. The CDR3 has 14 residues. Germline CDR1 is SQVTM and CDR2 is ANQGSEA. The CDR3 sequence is CSVTGDAMNSEAFF. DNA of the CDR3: TGCAGCGTAACAGGGGATGCAATGAACAGTGAAGCTTTCTTT.

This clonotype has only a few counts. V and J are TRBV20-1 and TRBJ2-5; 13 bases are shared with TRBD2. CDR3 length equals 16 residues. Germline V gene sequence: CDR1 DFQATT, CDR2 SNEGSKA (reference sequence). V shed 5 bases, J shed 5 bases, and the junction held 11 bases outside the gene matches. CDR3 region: CSAPRTSGSTGETQYF. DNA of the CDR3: TGCAGTGCTCCCCGGACTAGCGGGAGTACGGGTGAGACCCAGTACTTC.

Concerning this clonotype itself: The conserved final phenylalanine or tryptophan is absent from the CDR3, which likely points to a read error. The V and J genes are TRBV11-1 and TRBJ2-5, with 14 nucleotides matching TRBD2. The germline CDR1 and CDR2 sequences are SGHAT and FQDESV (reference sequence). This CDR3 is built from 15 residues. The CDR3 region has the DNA TGTACCAGCACCCTCACGGGACTAGCGGGAGAGACTCAGTACTAC. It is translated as CTSTLTGLAGETQYY.

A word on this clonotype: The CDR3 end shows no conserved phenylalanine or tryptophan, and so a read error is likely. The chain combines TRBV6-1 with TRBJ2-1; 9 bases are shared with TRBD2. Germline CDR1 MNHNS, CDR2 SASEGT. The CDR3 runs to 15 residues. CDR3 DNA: TGTGCCAACAGTGACGAAGCGGGAGGATACAATGAGCAGTTCTTA. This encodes CANSDEAGGYNEQFL.

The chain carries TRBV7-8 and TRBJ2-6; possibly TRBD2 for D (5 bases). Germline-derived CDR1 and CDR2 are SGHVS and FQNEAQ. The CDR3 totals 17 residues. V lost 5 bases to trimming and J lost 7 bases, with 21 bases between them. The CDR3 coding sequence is TGTGCCAGCAGCCATCGCGGCGGGTCTAGTGGAGCCAACGTCCTGACTTTC. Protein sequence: CASSHRGGSSGANVLTF.

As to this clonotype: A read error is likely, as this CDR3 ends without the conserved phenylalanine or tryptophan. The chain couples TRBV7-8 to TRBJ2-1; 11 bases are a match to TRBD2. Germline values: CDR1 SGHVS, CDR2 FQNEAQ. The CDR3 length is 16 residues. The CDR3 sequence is CASNLTVIAGGVEQFL. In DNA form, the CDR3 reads TGTGCCAGCAACTTAACGGTGATAGCGGGAGGGGTTGAGCAGTTCTTA.

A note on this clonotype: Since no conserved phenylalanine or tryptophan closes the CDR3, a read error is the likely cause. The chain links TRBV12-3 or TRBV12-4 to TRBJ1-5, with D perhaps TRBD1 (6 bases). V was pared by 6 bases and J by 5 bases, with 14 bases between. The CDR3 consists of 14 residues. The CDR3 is CASSQQGDYQPQHL. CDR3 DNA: TGTGCCAGCAGCCAACAGGGCGACTATCAGCCCCAGCATCTT.

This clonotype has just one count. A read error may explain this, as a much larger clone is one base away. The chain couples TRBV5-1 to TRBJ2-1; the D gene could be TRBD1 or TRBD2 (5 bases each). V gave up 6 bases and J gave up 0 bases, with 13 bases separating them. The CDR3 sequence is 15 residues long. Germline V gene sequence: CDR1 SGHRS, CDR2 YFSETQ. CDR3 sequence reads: CASTQDSGSYNEQFF. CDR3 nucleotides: TGCGCCAGCACACAGGACTCCGGCTCCTACAATGAGCAGTTCTTC.

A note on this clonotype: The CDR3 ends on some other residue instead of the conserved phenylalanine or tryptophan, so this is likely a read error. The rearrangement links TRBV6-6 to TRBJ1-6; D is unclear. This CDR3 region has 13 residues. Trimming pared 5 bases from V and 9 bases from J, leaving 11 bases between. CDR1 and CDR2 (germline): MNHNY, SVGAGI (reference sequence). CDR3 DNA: TGTGCCAGCAGTAATACAAGAAGTTCACCCCTCCACTTA. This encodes CASSNTRSSPLHL.

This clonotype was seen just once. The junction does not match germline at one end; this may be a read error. The CDR3 loop is CANSFPGSSVSKNIQYF. CDR3 bases: TGTGCCAACAGCTTTCCTGGGAGTAGCGTGAGCAAAAACATTCAGTACTTC. V and J are TRBV11-1 and TRBJ2-4, with D perhaps matching TRBD2 (5 bases). Germline assignment: CDR1 SGHAT and CDR2 FQDESV (reference sequence). This CDR3 spans 17 amino acids. The entire variable domain, with the rest obtained from reference TRBV11-1 and TRBJ2-4, is as follows: EAEVAQSPRYKITEKSQAVAFWCDPISGHATLYWYRQILGQGPELLVQFQDESVVDDSQLPKDRFSAERLKGVDSTLKIQPAELGDSAMYLCANSFPGSSVSKNIQYFGAGTRLSVL.